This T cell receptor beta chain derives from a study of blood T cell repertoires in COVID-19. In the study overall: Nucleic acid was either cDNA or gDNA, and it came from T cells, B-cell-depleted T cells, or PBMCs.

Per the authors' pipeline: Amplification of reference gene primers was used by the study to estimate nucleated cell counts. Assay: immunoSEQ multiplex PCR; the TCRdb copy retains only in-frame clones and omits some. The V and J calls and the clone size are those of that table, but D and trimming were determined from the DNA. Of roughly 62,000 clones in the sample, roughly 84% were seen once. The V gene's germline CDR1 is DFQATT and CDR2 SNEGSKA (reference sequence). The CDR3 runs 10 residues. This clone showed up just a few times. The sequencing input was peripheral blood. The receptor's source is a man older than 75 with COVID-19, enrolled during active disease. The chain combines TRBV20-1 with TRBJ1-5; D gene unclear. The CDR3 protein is CSTNRQPQHF. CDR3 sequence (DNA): TGCAGCACCAATCGGCAGCCCCAGCATTTT.